A single sample is the source of the 20 T cell receptor beta chains below, sequenced in a study of OX40 agonist ivuxolimab in advanced cancers. This table comes from immunoSEQ multiplex PCR, and its TCRdb copy is limited to in-frame clones, with some not included. The table has roughly 15,000 clones, roughly 87% seen once. Specimen: CD4+ or CD8+ T cells sorted from blood, collected in a trial of the OX40 agonist ivuxolimab. The receptors shown here come from an adult with an advanced solid tumor such as melanoma, head and neck, liver or kidney cancer.

J is TRBJ1-4 and V is TRBV30; maybe TRBD1 (5 bases). Germline V gene sequence: CDR1 GTSNPN, CDR2 SVGIG (reference sequence). The CDR3 totals 13 residues. V was cut by 4 bases and J by 3 bases, with 9 bases left in between. CDR3 DNA: TGTGCCTGGACGGGGGGGGCTAATGAAAAACTGTTTTTT. Translating gives CAWTGGANEKLFF. Complete variable domain (other parts from reference TRBV30 and TRBJ1-4): SQTIHQWPATLVQPVGSPLSLECTVEGTSNPNLYWYRQAAGRGLQLLFYSVGIGQISSEVPQNLSASRPQDRQFILSSKKLLLSDSGFYLCAWTGGANEKLFFGSGTQLSVL.

The chain joins TRBV28 to TRBJ2-7, with 7 positions matching TRBD1. The CDR3 runs 14 residues. CDR1 is MDHEN and CDR2 is SYDVKM in the germline V gene. Losses at the gene ends were 5 bases for V and 4 bases for J; bases not matched to a gene: 8. This CDR3 reads CASSPTGFGYEQYF. The CDR3 nucleotides are TGTGCCAGCAGTCCGACAGGGTTCGGATACGAGCAGTACTTC.

The chain recombines TRBV27 with TRBJ1-5; possible D gene TRBD1, 6 bases. The CDR3 spans 13 residues. Germline V gene lookup returns CDR1 MNHEY and CDR2 SMNVEV (reference sequence). Between the trimmed V and J ends, which lost 8 bases and 2 bases, there was a span of 10 bases. CDR3 loop: CASGWTGNQPQHF. The CDR3 DNA follows: TGTGCCAGCGGTTGGACAGGCAATCAGCCCCAGCATTTT.

This rearrangement joins TRBV4-2 to TRBJ2-2; D remains unclear. Germline V gene data show CDR1 as LGHNA and CDR2 as YNFKEQ. Trimming removed 1 base from V and 3 bases from J, with 9 bases in between. The CDR3 is 15 amino acids. DNA for the CDR3: TGTGCCAGCAGCCAAGTGATTAGAGACACCGGGGAGCTGTTTTTT. It translates to CASSQVIRDTGELFF.

CDR3 in amino acids: CSVVLVGASYEQYF. The DNA of the CDR3 is TGCAGCGTTGTCCTTGTGGGGGCTTCCTACGAGCAGTACTTC. The V gene is TRBV29-1, the J gene TRBJ2-5; D perhaps matches TRBD1 (6 bases). The J call is doubtful: the DNA matches TRBJ2-7 better. Germline CDR1 and CDR2: SQVTM and ANQGSEA. This CDR3 is 14 amino acids long.

This chain uses TRBV23-1 with TRBJ1-5; 7 bases fit TRBD1. TRBV23-1 is labeled an ORF, and its function is uncertain. V dropped 7 bases and J dropped 7; count of bases not matched to a gene: 16. There are 16 residues in the CDR3. CDR3 region: CASKAELDRVGQPQHF. CDR3 sequence (DNA): TGCGCCAGCAAGGCCGAACTAGACAGGGTGGGGCAGCCCCAGCATTTT.

The V and J genes are TRBV6-1 and TRBJ1-6, with D possibly being TRBD1 (5 bases). The V and J ends lost 6 bases and 10 bases respectively, with 13 bases between them. CDR1 is MNHNS and CDR2 is SASEGT in the germline V gene. The CDR3 sequence is 13 residues long. As DNA, the CDR3 is TGTGCCAGCAGGGAGACAGAAACGTCACCCCTCCACTTT. Amino acid sequence: CASRETETSPLHF.

The V gene is TRBV9, the J gene TRBJ2-1, with D possibly TRBD1 on 6 matching bases. This CDR3 contains 16 residues. V shed 0 bases and J shed 8 bases, with 18 bases lying between them. Germline lookup yields CDR1 SGDLS and CDR2 YYNGEE. This CDR3 reads CASSVGDGTPKDEQFF. The CDR3 coding sequence is TGTGCCAGCAGCGTAGGCGACGGGACACCCAAGGATGAGCAGTTCTTC.

The gene calls are TRBV6-1 and TRBJ2-7, with 8 bases that match TRBD2. V dropped 7 bases and J dropped 3; count of bases not matched to a gene: 5. The CDR3 runs to 13 residues. The germline gives CDR1 MNHNS, CDR2 SASEGT. In nucleotides, the CDR3 is TGTGCCAGCAAAGCGGGGGACCGCTACGAGCAGTACTTC. Its translation: CASKAGDRYEQYF.

This chain uses TRBV19 with TRBJ2-3; TRBD1 matches at 7 bases. The CDR3 length is 15 residues. The junction had 5 bases not matched to a gene; V was cut back by 1 base and J by 4 bases. Germline-derived CDR1 and CDR2 are LNHDA and SQIVND (reference sequence). In DNA, the CDR3 is TGTGCCAGTAGTATAGGACAGGGATCGGCAGATACGCAGTATTTT. Its protein is CASSIGQGSADTQYF.

The chain has TRBV14 and TRBJ1-1; D unresolved. There are 13 residues in the CDR3. Germline CDR1 reads SGHDN; CDR2 reads FVKESK. The V and J ends lost 4 bases and 10 bases respectively, with 16 bases between them. The CDR3 sequence: CASSLRMDPRAFF. The CDR3 DNA follows: TGTGCCAGCAGCCTACGGATGGACCCGCGAGCTTTCTTT.

The chain combines TRBV7-9 with TRBJ2-1; D remains unclear. The germline CDR1 and CDR2 sequences are SEHNR and FQNEAQ (reference sequence). Trimming shortened V by 7 bases and J by 0 bases, and 13 bases separated the two germline ends. CDR3 length: 15 amino acids. The CDR3 loop is CASIDTESSYNEQFF. The CDR3 nucleotides are TGTGCCAGCATCGACACCGAGAGCTCCTACAATGAGCAGTTCTTC.

J is TRBJ1-2 and V is TRBV19, with TRBD1 matching 9 bases. The CDR3 sequence is 14 residues long. The V gene's germline CDR1 is LNHDA and CDR2 SQIVND (reference sequence). The J segment lost 6 bases and the V segment lost 3 bases, leaving 5 bases of the junction unmatched. The CDR3 DNA reads TGTGCCAGTAGTATTCGCACAGGGGGCCATGGCTACACCTTC. It encodes CASSIRTGGHGYTF.

The chain employs TRBV28 and TRBJ1-2; TRBD1 aligns across 7 bases. Germline V CDR1 and CDR2: MDHEN, SYDVKM. V lost 2 bases and J lost 4; bases outside the gene matches: 7. The CDR3 is 15 amino acids. CDR3 nucleotides: TGTGCCAGCAGTTTACTTGGGACAGCATCCTATGGCTACACCTTC. Protein product: CASSLLGTASYGYTF.

This clone occurred a few times. The chain combines TRBV5-5 with TRBJ1-2; 7 bases are a match to TRBD1. The CDR3 spans 12 residues. V dropped 7 bases and J dropped 12; count of bases not matched to a gene: 12. CDR1 and CDR2 (germline): SGHKS, YYEKEE (reference sequence). CDR3 sequence reads: CASRLDRVEDTF. The CDR3 DNA reads TGTGCCAGCCGCCTTGACAGGGTCGAAGACACCTTC.

This rearrangement joins TRBV18 to TRBJ1-1; D is undetermined. The CDR3 is 13 amino acids. Trimming took 2 bases from V and 6 from J, leaving 10 bases between them. Per germline, CDR1 KGHSH and CDR2 LQKENI. The CDR3 DNA is TGTGCCAGCTCACCAACGGGAAGGGCTGAAGCTTTCTTT. As protein: CASSPTGRAEAFF.

This clone is medium-sized by share. The chain joins TRBV6-1 to TRBJ1-6, with 8 bases that match TRBD1. V shed 5 bases, J shed 5 bases, and the junction held 5 bases outside the gene matches. This CDR3 spans 15 amino acids. Germline values: CDR1 MNHNS, CDR2 SASEGT. The DNA for the CDR3 is TGTGCCAGCAGTAGGGAGACAGGGGATAATTCACCCCTCCACTTT. Its protein product is CASSRETGDNSPLHF.

The chain carries TRBV27 and TRBJ2-7, with D possibly matching TRBD2 (6 bases). Trimming left V 10 bases short and J 6 bases short, with 19 bases between. Germline values: CDR1 MNHEY, CDR2 SMNVEV (reference sequence). The CDR3 contains 13 residues. The CDR3 DNA reads TGTGCCACTTCGATCGGGACTCCCATCGAGCAGTACTTC. Encoded protein: CATSIGTPIEQYF.

This chain uses TRBV6-5 with TRBJ1-5; D perhaps matches TRBD1 (5 bases). The CDR3 length is 14 residues. The germline CDR1 and CDR2 sequences are MNHEY and SVGAGI. V lost 6 bases to trimming and J lost 9 bases, with 18 bases between them. CDR3 DNA: TGTGCCAGCAGAGCCGGGACGGATACACCGCCCCAGCATTTT. This translates into CASRAGTDTPPQHF.

This chain joins TRBV7-7 and TRBJ2-5, with 8 bases aligning to TRBD2. Germline V lookup: CDR1 SSHAT, CDR2 FNYEAQ (reference sequence). CDR3 length equals 14 residues. After removal of 4 bases from V and 4 bases from J, the junction contained 5 bases not matched to a gene. The CDR3 sequence is CASSSVGRGETQYF. The CDR3 nucleotides read TGTGCCAGCAGCTCTGTCGGGAGGGGAGAGACCCAGTACTTC. The entire variable domain, with the rest obtained from reference TRBV7-7 and TRBJ2-5, is as follows: GAGVSQSPRYKVTKRGQDVTLRCDPISSHATLYWYQQALGQGPEFLTYFNYEAQPDKSGLPSDRFSAERPEGSISTLTIQRTEQRDSAMYRCASSSVGRGETQYFGPGTRLLVL.